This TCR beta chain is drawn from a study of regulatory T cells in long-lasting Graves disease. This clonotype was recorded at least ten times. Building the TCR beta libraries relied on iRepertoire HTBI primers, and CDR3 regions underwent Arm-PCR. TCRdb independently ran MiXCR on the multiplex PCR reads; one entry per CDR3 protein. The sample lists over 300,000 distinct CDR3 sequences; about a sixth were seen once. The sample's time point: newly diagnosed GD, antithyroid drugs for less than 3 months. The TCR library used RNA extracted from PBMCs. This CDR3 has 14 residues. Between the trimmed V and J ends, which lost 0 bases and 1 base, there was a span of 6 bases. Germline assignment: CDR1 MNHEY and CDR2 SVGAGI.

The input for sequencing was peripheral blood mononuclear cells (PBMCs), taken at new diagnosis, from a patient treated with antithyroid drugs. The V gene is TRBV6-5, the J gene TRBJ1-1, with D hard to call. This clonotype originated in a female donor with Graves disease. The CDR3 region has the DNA TGTGCCAGCAGTTACTCGGAGCGGAACACTGAAGCTTTCTTT. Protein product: CASSYSERNTEAFF.